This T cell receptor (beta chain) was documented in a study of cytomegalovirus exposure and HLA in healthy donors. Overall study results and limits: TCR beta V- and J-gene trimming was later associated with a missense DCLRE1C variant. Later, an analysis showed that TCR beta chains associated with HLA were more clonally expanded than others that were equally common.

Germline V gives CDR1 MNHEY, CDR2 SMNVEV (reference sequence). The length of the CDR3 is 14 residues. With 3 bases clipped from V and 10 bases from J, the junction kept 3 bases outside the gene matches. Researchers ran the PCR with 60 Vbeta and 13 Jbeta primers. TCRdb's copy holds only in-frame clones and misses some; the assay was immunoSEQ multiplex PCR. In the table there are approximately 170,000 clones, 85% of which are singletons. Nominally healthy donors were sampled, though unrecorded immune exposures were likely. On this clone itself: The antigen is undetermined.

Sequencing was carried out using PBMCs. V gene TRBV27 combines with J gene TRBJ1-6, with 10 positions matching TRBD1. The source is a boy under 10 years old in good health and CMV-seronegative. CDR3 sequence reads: CASSLGQGRSPLHF. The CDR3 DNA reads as TGTGCCAGCAGTTTGGGACAGGGGAGGTCACCCCTCCACTTT.